This T cell receptor beta chain is from a study of tumor-infiltrating lymphocytes in primary liver carcinoma. Study information: Tumor staging was T1-T3 N0M0; sizes spanned roughly 4.2 to 11 cm across. Study-wide findings and caveats: The overlap of tumor-adjacent and tumor-blood pairs was smaller than that of tumor region pairs.

Germline CDR1 SGHNT, CDR2 YYREEE (reference sequence). The CDR3 loop spans 11 amino acids. Co-extracting RNA and DNA was done with roughly 17-33 mg of unsorted bulk tissue as input. The patients, who had chronic HBV infection, were treatment-naive (untreated). Per tumor, sampling covered five separate regions. Concerning this clonotype itself: The antigen is undetermined. One end of the junction varies from germline; a read error may be responsible.

A primer matching the constant region was used to make TCR beta cDNA from approximately 0.45 ug of total RNA. ARM-PCR, slightly modified, supplied the TCR beta libraries through three nested multiplex PCR rounds. PCR rounds one and two used TRBV1-TRBV30 forward primers with a C-beta reverse primer for around 11 cycles each. TCRdb re-derived calls from the multiplex PCR reads in MiXCR, one entry per CDR3 protein. Of approximately 190,000 distinct CDR3 sequences listed, around four fifths are singletons. Sequencing input: tumor tissue from primary liver carcinoma. The TCR was taken from a middle-aged man with primary liver carcinoma and hepatitis B virus infection. The chain joins TRBV5-4 to TRBJ2-1; D is uncertain. CDR3 sequence: CVSCRSNEQFF. The DNA of the CDR3 is TGTGTCAGCTGCCGGTCCAATGAGCAGTTCTTC.